These T cell receptor beta chains were read from a single sample in a study of vaccination and CD4 T cells after COVID-19. TCRdb analysed the PCR reads with MiXCR anew, one entry per CDR3 protein. The data show fewer than 25,000 distinct CDR3 sequences, with roughly two fifths seen just once and roughly 27% held by the top ten. These TCRs' antigens remain unknown. This sample comprised CD4+ T cells from blood, cultured in vitro, obtained about 7 months after SARS-CoV-2 vaccination. These receptors came from a human donor who had recovered from COVID-19. Each CDR3 is given with its conserved first and last residue. Fields, in order: D gene, clone size, V gene, J gene, CDR3 protein, CDR3 DNA. A D gene is named only where the DNA matches it firmly. The size field is filled for only some rows; it gives once, few, many or a size class.

>TRBD1|few|TRBV7-9|TRBJ1-2
CASSSGTGRYGYTF
TGTGCCAGCAGCTCAGGGACAGGGCGGTATGGCTACACCTTC
>.|.|TRBV7-8|TRBJ2-3
CASSLGRTAGSSTDTQYF
TGTGCCAGCAGCTTAGGCCGTACGGCAGGCTCTAGCACAGATACGCAGTATTTT
>.|few|TRBV20-1|TRBJ2-5
CSVNGQGGKTQYF
TGCAGTGTAAATGGCCAAGGCGGAAAGACCCAGTACTTC
>.|few|TRBV20-1|TRBJ2-3
CSASRVGGTDTQYF
TGCAGTGCTTCCAGGGTGGGTGGCACAGATACGCAGTATTTT
>.|.|TRBV15|TRBJ1-2
CATSLGRDCGYTF
TGTGCCACCAGCCTGGGCAGGGACTGTGGCTACACCTTC
>TRBD1|.|TRBV19|TRBJ2-3
CASRRQGGNTDTQYF
TGTGCCAGTAGAAGACAGGGTGGGAACACAGATACGCAGTATTTT
>.|.|TRBV20-1|TRBJ1-2
CSVPSTGTPVDYGYTF
TGCAGTGTTCCAAGCACCGGGACCCCCGTTGACTATGGCTACACCTTC
>.|few|TRBV20-1|TRBJ2-7
CSATGDSLREQYF
TGCAGTGCCACCGGGGATTCATTGAGGGAGCAGTACTTC
>.|hyperexpanded|TRBV7-2|TRBJ2-5
CASSLSLGETQYF
TGTGCCAGCAGCTTATCCCTGGGGGAGACCCAGTACTTC
>.|.|TRBV5-4|TRBJ1-1
CASSPDSYTEAFF
TGTGCCAGCAGCCCAGACAGCTACACTGAAGCTTTCTTT
>.|.|TRBV20-1|TRBJ1-2
CSASDGGGRKYYGYTF
TGCAGTGCTAGTGACGGGGGGGGGCGAAAGTACTATGGCTACACCTTC
>TRBD1|.|TRBV6-5|TRBJ2-7
CASSYFRDRGYEQYF
TGTGCCAGCAGTTACTTCCGGGACAGGGGCTACGAGCAGTACTTC
>TRBD2|.|TRBV6-2/TRBV6-3|TRBJ2-7
CASSYLGGSYEQYF
TGTGCCAGCAGTTACCTCGGCGGGAGCTACGAGCAGTACTTC
>.|.|TRBV10-3|TRBJ1-2
CAISEWTYGYTF
TGTGCCATCAGTGAGTGGACGTATGGCTACACCTTC
>.|few|TRBV20-1|TRBJ1-1
CSARIPGQRNTEAFF
TGCAGTGCTAGAATACCGGGACAAAGAAACACTGAAGCTTTCTTT
>.|.|TRBV2|TRBJ1-2
CASSGPGANYGYTF
TGTGCCAGCAGCGGACCGGGGGCCAACTATGGCTACACCTTC
>.|.|TRBV7-3|TRBJ2-2
CASSAAAGWNEELFF
TGTGCCAGCAGCGCCGCCGCGGGTTGGAATGAGGAGCTGTTTTTT
>.|.|TRBV15|TRBJ2-7
CATSRDRVAGDEQCF
TGTGCCACCAGCAGGGACCGGGTCGCTGGGGACGAGCAGTGCTTC
>.|few|TRBV21-1|TRBJ1-5
CASLRGSPGVPQHF
TGTGCCAGCCTAAGGGGGAGCCCAGGAGTGCCCCAGCATTTT
>.|.|TRBV6-1|TRBJ2-7
CASSKTAGYEQYF
TGTGCCAGCAGCAAGACAGCGGGCTACGAGCAGTACTTC
>TRBD1|medium-sized|TRBV7-3|TRBJ1-2
CASSLTPGQIHGYTF
TGTGCCAGCAGCTTAACTCCGGGACAGATCCATGGCTACACCTTC
>.|.|TRBV20-1|TRBJ2-1
CSVRNPGGSGDEQFF
TGCAGTGTTAGAAACCCCGGAGGTAGTGGGGATGAGCAGTTCTTC
>.|.|TRBV4-2|TRBJ1-1
CASSPRWAREFEAFF
TGTGCCAGCAGCCCCCGTTGGGCCAGGGAATTTGAAGCTTTCTTT
>.|.|TRBV7-6|TRBJ1-1
CASSVQLDYTEAFF
TGTGCCAGCAGCGTCCAATTGGATTACACTGAAGCTTTCTTT
>TRBD1|.|TRBV2|TRBJ1-2
CASSLTGAGGYTF
TGTGCCAGCAGCTTGACAGGGGCGGGTGGCTACACCTTC
>.|.|TRBV27|TRBJ2-5
CASSLSLAETQYF
TGTGCCAGCAGTTTATCCCTAGCGGAGACCCAGTACTTC
>.|few|TRBV19|TRBJ1-5
CASSFPPGGWANQPQHF
TGTGCCAGTAGTTTCCCGCCGGGGGGGTGGGCCAATCAGCCCCAGCATTTT
>TRBD1|few|TRBV7-9|TRBJ2-1
CASSFGTGENEQFF
TGTGCCAGCAGCTTTGGGACAGGTGAGAATGAGCAGTTCTTC
>.|once|TRBV9|TRBJ1-1
CASSALTRAGNTEAFF
TGTGCCAGCAGCGCCCTCACAAGAGCAGGGAACACTGAAGCTTTCTTT
>TRBD2|.|TRBV6-5|TRBJ2-7
CASSYSGLAVINSYEQYF
TGTGCCAGCAGTTACTCTGGACTAGCGGTCATTAACTCCTACGAGCAGTACTTC
>.|few|TRBV7-2|TRBJ2-1
CASSSTYSYNEQFF
TGTGCCAGCAGCTCGACTTACTCCTACAATGAGCAGTTCTTC
>TRBD2|.|TRBV2|TRBJ2-7
CASGLERVSYEQYF
TGTGCCAGCGGACTAGAACGTGTCTCCTACGAGCAGTACTTC
>TRBD1|few|TRBV7-9|TRBJ1-6
CASSVTGDAPLQF
TGTGCCAGCAGCGTGACAGGGGACGCACCCCTCCAGTTT
>TRBD2|.|TRBV27|TRBJ2-3
CASSWGREGDTQYF
TGTGCCAGCAGTTGGGGACGGGAGGGTGATACGCAGTATTTT
>.|.|TRBV5-1|TRBJ2-5
CASSLGAGRETQYF
TGCGCCAGCAGCTTGGGTGCGGGTCGAGAGACCCAGTACTTC
>TRBD2|.|TRBV15|TRBJ2-5
CATRKRASGDQETQYF
TGTGCCACCCGGAAGAGAGCTAGCGGGGACCAAGAGACCCAGTACTTC
>.|.|TRBV28|TRBJ1-2
CASSWSQRWYGYTF
TGTGCCAGCAGTTGGTCTCAGAGGTGGTATGGCTACACCTTC
>.|.|TRBV19|TRBJ2-3
CASSISDSTDTQYF
TGTGCCAGTAGTATATCCGATAGCACAGATACGCAGTATTTT
>TRBD1|.|TRBV7-6|TRBJ2-7
CASTLYSGQFPYEQYF
TGTGCCAGCACCCTTTACTCGGGACAGTTCCCCTACGAGCAGTACTTC
>.|.|TRBV5-4|TRBJ2-7
CASSLADQGNYEQYF
TGTGCCAGCAGCTTGGCCGACCAGGGCAACTACGAGCAGTACTTC
>TRBD1|few|TRBV10-3|TRBJ1-2
CAISVRGGSGMHGYTF
TGTGCCATCAGTGTCCGAGGGGGCAGTGGAATGCATGGCTACACCTTC
>.|.|TRBV2|TRBJ2-5
CASSWRPQETQYF
TGTGCCAGTTCATGGCGGCCCCAAGAGACCCAGTACTTC
>TRBD1|.|TRBV29-1|TRBJ1-1
CSVVRQGAKDTEAFF
TGCAGCGTTGTTCGACAGGGGGCAAAGGACACTGAAGCTTTCTTT
>.|.|TRBV19|TRBJ2-1
CASSKGRGTSQDEQFF
TGTGCCAGTAGTAAGGGCCGAGGGACATCTCAAGATGAGCAGTTCTTC
>.|.|TRBV6-1|TRBJ2-3
CASRTRSTDTQYF
TGTGCCAGCAGAACAAGGAGCACAGATACGCAGTATTTT
>TRBD1|.|TRBV7-2|TRBJ1-2
CASSLGGQLNYGYTF
TGTGCCAGCAGCCTGGGGGGACAGCTTAACTATGGCTACACCTTC
>.|few|TRBV20-1|TRBJ2-3
CSARDTLDTQYF
TGCAGTGCTAGAGATACCCTGGATACGCAGTATTTT
>TRBD2|.|TRBV15|TRBJ2-2
CATSRPGERDRGTGELFF
TGTGCCACCAGCAGACCCGGGGAGCGGGATCGGGGAACCGGGGAGCTGTTTTTT
>TRBD1|few|TRBV20-1|TRBJ2-5
CSATGQGQETQYF
TGCAGTGCTACCGGACAGGGGCAAGAGACCCAGTACTTC
>.|.|TRBV15|TRBJ1-3
CATSRGPSGNTIYF
TGTGCCACCAGCAGAGGACCGTCTGGAAACACCATATATTTT
>TRBD1|.|TRBV7-6|TRBJ2-5
CASSLEPGQGRETQYF
TGTGCCAGCAGCTTAGAACCGGGACAGGGGAGAGAGACCCAGTACTTC
>TRBD1|.|TRBV27|TRBJ1-2
CASSLSGTAGYTF
TGTGCCAGCAGTTTATCGGGGACAGCTGGCTACACCTTC
>.|.|TRBV11-2|TRBJ1-2
CASSFREWYGYTF
TGTGCCAGCAGCTTCAGGGAGTGGTATGGCTACACCTTC
>.|few|TRBV20-1|TRBJ2-1
CSAVYNNEQFF
TGCAGTGCTGTCTATAACAATGAGCAGTTCTTC
>.|.|TRBV2|TRBJ2-5
CASSDDGETQYF
TGTGCCAGCAGTGACGACGGAGAGACCCAGTACTTC
>.|few|TRBV7-2|TRBJ1-2
CASSWGGGRSYGYTF
TGTGCCAGCAGCTGGGGTGGGGGGCGAAGCTATGGCTACACCTTC
>.|.|TRBV20-1|TRBJ1-1
CSARTQSGTEAFF
TGCAGTGCTAGAACTCAGAGTGGGACTGAAGCTTTCTTT
>TRBD2|.|TRBV7-2|TRBJ2-1
CASRKGLAGYNEQFF
TGTGCCAGCAGAAAGGGACTAGCGGGGTACAATGAGCAGTTCTTC
>.|.|TRBV4-1|TRBJ2-5
CASSQDLGGRETQYF
TGCGCCAGCAGCCAAGATCTTGGGGGGCGAGAGACCCAGTACTTC